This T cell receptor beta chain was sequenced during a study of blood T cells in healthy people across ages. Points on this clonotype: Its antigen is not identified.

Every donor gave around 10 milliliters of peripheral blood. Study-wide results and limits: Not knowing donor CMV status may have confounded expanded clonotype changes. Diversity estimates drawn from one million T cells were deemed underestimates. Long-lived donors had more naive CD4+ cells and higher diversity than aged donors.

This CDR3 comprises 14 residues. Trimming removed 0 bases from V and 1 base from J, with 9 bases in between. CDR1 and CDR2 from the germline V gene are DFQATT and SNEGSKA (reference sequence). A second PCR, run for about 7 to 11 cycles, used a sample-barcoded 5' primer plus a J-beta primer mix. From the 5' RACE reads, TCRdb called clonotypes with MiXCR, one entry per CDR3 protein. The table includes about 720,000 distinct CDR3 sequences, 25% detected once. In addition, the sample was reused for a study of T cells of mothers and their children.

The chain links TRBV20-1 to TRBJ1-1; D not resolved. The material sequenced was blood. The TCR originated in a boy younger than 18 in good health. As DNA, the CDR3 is TGCAGTGCTAGAGATCGGGTCGGGAACACTGAAGCTTTCTTT. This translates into CSARDRVGNTEAFF.